This T cell receptor beta chain was recorded in a study of high-grade serous ovarian cancer treatment subgroups (dated by TCRdb to the early 2020s). At the level of the whole study: On average, each sample produced more than 13,000 sequencing reads and 6,000 to 9,500 unique TCR beta rearrangements. The study examined TCR beta repertoires in high-grade serous ovarian cancer patients who were grouped under a laparoscopic triage algorithm by complete gross resection or by neoadjuvant chemotherapy response. The cohort comprised some 30 patients: approximately 10 with no residual disease after primary surgery (R0), approximately 10 excellent NACT responders, and approximately 10 poor NACT responders. In total there were 95 or so samples, since every patient provided one primary tumor sample and two metastatic tumor samples. Overall study results and their limits: Repertoire similarity between tumors from the same patient ranged from 0.11 to 0.79, while tumors from different patients showed almost no similarity. TCR repertoire analyses focused on CDR3; CDR1 and CDR2 were not analyzed. TCR clonal relatedness correlated positively with neoantigen level and, by trend, with copy number variation and mutation load from whole-genome sequencing. Because bulk tumor TCR sequencing provided no spatial information, insight into HGSC tumor complexity and diversity was limited.

The table lists this clone with a few counts. The antigen it recognizes is unknown. Base qualities were left out, and no much larger clone turns up one base away. Collection of tumor samples took place before definitive surgery or chemotherapy. Genomic DNA was extracted by the MD Anderson Biospecimen Extraction Resource, and TCR sequencing was done by the MD Anderson Cancer Genomics Laboratory. Cut back by 4 bases and 6 bases, the V and J ends lie 16 bases apart. For CDR1 and CDR2, the germline V gene (reference sequence) lists LNHDA and SQIVND. Including cysteine and phenylalanine, the CDR3 has 15 amino acids. The only DNA kept is the CDR3, 45 bases in frame from the first base. The 85 to 95 tumor samples underwent high-throughput TCR profiling with ImmunoSEQ. In the paper's pipeline: Repertoire diversity metrics included richness (unique productive sequences), clonality, evenness and relatedness; Bhattacharyya coefficient assessed similarity between samples. Conclusions stayed consistent in a sensitivity analysis that left out TCRs with fewer than two reads. TCRdb re-hosts the immuneACCESS table, in-frame sequences only. Its copies lack some clones; in the studies checked, an unresolved V gene accounts for under half of them, and the cause for the rest is not known. The DNA was the basis for D and trimming; V, J and clone size are from that table. The sample profile shows about 18,000 clones; roughly 75% of them were found once. The ten largest clones capture 5.5% to 6.5% of the sample.

Sequenced sample: tumor tissue. The clonotype comes from a human donor with high-grade serous ovarian cancer. Recombination linked TRBV19 to TRBJ2-1; the D segment may tentatively be TRBD1 or TRBD2, each giving 5 matched bases. The CDR3 sequence is CASSSRGASPNEQFF. The DNA is TGTGCCAGTAGTAGCCGAGGGGCCTCGCCCAATGAGCAGTTCTTC.